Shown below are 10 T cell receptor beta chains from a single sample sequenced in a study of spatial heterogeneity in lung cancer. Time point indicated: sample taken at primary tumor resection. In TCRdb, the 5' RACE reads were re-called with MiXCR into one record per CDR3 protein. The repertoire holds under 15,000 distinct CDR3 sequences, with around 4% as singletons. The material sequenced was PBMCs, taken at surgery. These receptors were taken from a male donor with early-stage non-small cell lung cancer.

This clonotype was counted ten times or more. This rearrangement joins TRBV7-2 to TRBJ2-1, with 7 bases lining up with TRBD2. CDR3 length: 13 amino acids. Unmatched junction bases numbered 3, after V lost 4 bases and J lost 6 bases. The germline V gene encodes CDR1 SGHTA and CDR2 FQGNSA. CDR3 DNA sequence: TGTGCCAGCAGCTCTATAGCGGGCAATGAGCAGTTCTTC. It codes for CASSSIAGNEQFF.

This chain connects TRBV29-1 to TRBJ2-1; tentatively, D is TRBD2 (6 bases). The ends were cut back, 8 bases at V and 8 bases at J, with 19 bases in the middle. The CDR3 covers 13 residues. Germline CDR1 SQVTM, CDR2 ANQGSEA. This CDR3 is CSPVGGSGDEQFF. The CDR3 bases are TGCAGCCCCGTGGGGGGTTCGGGCGATGAGCAGTTCTTC.

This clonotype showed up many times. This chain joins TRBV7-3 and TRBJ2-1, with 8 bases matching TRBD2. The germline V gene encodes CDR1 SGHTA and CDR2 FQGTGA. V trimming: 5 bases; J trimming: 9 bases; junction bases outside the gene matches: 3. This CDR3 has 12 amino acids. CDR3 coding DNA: TGTGCCAGCAGCCCGGGACTAGGTGAGCAGTTCTTC. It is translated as CASSPGLGEQFF.

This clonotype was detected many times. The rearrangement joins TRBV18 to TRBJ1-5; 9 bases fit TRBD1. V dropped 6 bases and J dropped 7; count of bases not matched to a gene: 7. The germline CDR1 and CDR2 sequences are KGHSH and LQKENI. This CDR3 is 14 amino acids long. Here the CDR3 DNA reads TGTGCCAGCTCCCCCACAGGGGGCCTGCAGCCCCAGCATTTT. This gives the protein CASSPTGGLQPQHF.

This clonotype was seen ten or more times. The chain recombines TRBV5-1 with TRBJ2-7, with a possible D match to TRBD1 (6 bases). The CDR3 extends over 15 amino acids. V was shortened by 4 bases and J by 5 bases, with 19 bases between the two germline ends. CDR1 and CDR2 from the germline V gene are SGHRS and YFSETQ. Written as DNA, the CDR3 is TGCGCCAGCAGCCCGCAACAGGGTTGGGTTCACGAGCAGTACTTC. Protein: CASSPQQGWVHEQYF.

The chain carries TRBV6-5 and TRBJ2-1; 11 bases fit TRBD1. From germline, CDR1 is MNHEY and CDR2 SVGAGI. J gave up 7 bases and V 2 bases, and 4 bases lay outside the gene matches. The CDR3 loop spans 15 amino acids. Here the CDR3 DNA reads TGTGCCAGCAGTTACGGGACAGGGGGGAAGAATGAGCAGTTCTTC. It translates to CASSYGTGGKNEQFF.

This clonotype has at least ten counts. CDR3 DNA sequence: TGTGCCAGCAGCTTAGCGCTGGGGCGGCCTAATGAAAAACTGTTTTTT. It yields the protein CASSLALGRPNEKLFF. This chain uses TRBV7-8 with TRBJ1-4; TRBD1 might be the D (5 bases). Germline V gene sequence: CDR1 SGHVS, CDR2 FQNEAQ. Trimming stripped 0 bases from V and 3 bases from J, with 11 bases between. This CDR3 is built from 16 residues.

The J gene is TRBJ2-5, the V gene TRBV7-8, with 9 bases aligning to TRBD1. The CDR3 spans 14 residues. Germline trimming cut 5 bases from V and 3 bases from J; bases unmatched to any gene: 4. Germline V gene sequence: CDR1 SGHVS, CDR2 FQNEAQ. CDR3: CASSRDRAKETQYF. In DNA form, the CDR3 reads TGTGCCAGCAGCAGGGACAGGGCCAAAGAGACCCAGTACTTC.

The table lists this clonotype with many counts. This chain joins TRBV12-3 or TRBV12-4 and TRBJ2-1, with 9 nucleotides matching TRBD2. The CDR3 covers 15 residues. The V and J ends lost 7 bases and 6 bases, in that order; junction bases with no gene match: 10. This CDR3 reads CASIPEGAGGNEQFF. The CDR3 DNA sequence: TGTGCCAGCATCCCGGAGGGAGCGGGGGGCAATGAGCAGTTCTTC.

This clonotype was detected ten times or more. The CDR3 nucleotides are TGCGCCAGCAGCTCCGGGACAGGGAACACCGGGGAGCTGTTTTTT. Amino acids: CASSSGTGNTGELFF. V usage is TRBV5-1 and J usage is TRBJ2-2, with TRBD1 matching 8 bases. V lost 3 bases to trimming and J lost 1 base; unmatched junction nucleotides: 2. This CDR3 contains 15 residues. Germline V gene sequence: CDR1 SGHRS, CDR2 YFSETQ.